This TCR beta chain was sequenced during a study of cytomegalovirus exposure and HLA in healthy donors (TCRdb year 2017). Background for the entire study: According to an earlier analysis of several hundred of the donors, about 179 million T cells yielded 120 million or so unique TCR beta sequences and more than 250 Gb of sequence data. Of the 300 to 500 genotyped donors, 75% to 85% were placed in the genetic ancestry cluster associated with self-reported Caucasian donors. Typing coverage differed by locus: A, B, C, DRB1 and DQB1 were typed in about 620-640 donors, DQA1 in approximately 520, DPA1 in 600 to 610, and DPB1 in 472. Among 300 to 500 genotyped donors of the cohort, an average of approximately 240,000 unique TCR beta nucleotide sequences was sequenced per donor, of which approximately 18% were non-productive. To study patterns of TCR occurrence, a later analysis re-analyzed previously published TCR beta repertoires from around 700 donors and added high-resolution HLA genotyping. Donor age, sex, ethnicity and CMV serostatus were compiled alongside the repertoire data. Besides the first cohort of approximately 670 subjects, a separate validation cohort made up of some 110 different subjects was used. To decide whether each TCR beta V gene segment behaved as functional or pseudogenic, an earlier analysis of some 570 of the donors relied on high-throughput TCR beta sequencing. Roughly 5 DR-DQ haplotypes were handled as single units for association and clustering because linkage in the cohort was strong. Using immunosequencing, the study profiled T cell repertoires from 500 to 800 subjects and related those repertoires to cytomegalovirus serostatus. The study was designed to test whether signatures of past pathogen exposure could be identified by cataloging public T cell receptors. High-throughput TCR immunosequencing, statistical association of individual TCRs with disease status, and machine learning were combined to predict cytomegalovirus infection status. In the later analysis, no new phenotypic data were used to find candidate immune exposures; instead, reliance was placed on TCR beta sequences and their occurrence across donors. Every repertoire in the discovery cohort had been generated on one and the same sequencing platform. An early release covering just under 650 HLA-typed donors comprised 300 to 350 gigabases of sequencing data and tens of millions of unique TCR sequences. A later genetic analysis took genome-wide SNP genotypes for about three fifths of the 666 donors and used that subset as a discovery cohort. Class I and class II HLA loci were covered by the typing at four-digit resolution. The study at large found these results: Some IMGT-functional V segments, including TRBV6-2 and TRBV6-3, could not be distinguished by the 87-base-pair reads and were therefore excluded. A later analysis found that TCR association rates varied across HLA loci, with DRB1 alleles showing the most associated TCRs and HLA-C alleles the fewest. In a later analysis, some 18,000 TCR beta sequences were associated with specific HLA alleles at a false discovery rate of 0.05. Compared with the approximately 720-donor mean, donors in an Asian-associated ancestry cluster had fewer N-insertions in productive TCRs, according to a later genetic analysis. Only TCR beta chains were sequenced in this cohort, and the absence of alpha or paired-chain data limited detectable features. Around 16 rarely observed V segments, including chromosome 9 orphons, were excluded from the earlier analysis of some 590 of the donors because counts were too low. In the study, approximately 160 TCR beta chains were listed as associated with cytomegalovirus. A cluster of highly shared sequence variants was judged likely to represent a technical artifact of the sequencing pipeline. A few of the identified cytomegalovirus-associated TCR beta chains were confirmed in vitro to be specific for cytomegalovirus antigens. It was suggested by the authors that the approach could potentially be generalized to other disease states and immunological phenotypes. In a later genetic analysis, a missense DCLRE1C variant was associated with V-gene and J-gene trimming of TCR beta chains, and the association was replicated in an independent cohort. Most TCR sequences were observed very rarely across donors, whereas some public TCRs were present in many individuals. A further reported finding was that TCR beta sequences accurately predicted the HLA-A and HLA-B alleles for most subjects in the first cohort. A later analysis found that most CMV-associated TCR beta chains appeared HLA-restricted, with HLA associations seemingly driven largely by CMV exposure. HLA typing was unavailable for some donors at each locus, so association tests used only the typed subset. Cytomegalovirus status was reported to be diagnosed by the classifier with high specificity and sensitivity in both the original and validation cohorts. CMV serostatus was the only immune exposure information available for the cohort. In an earlier analysis of around 600 of the donors, most TCR beta V segments appeared in productive rearrangements about 90% or about 30% of the time, broadly matching IMGT annotations. Roughly uniform sequencing depth across donors was assumed in presence/absence analyses, although this assumption may not hold. According to a later analysis, parvovirus B19, influenza, CMV and Epstein-Barr virus appeared linked to several top co-occurrence clusters. Assigning TCR associations to individual alleles was difficult when HLA alleles, especially DR and DQ, strongly co-occurred. Correlated functional status among segregating V segments might be attributable to linkage disequilibrium, but an unknown experimental factor could not be ruled out. Compared with equally common non-associated chains, HLA-associated TCR beta chains in a later analysis were more clonally expanded and had lower generation probabilities.

Library creation used the immunoSEQ multiplex PCR assay. For the multiplex PCR, a mixture combining 60 forward primers for TCR Vbeta segments and 13 reverse primers for TCR Jbeta segments was used. The CDR3 region of rearranged TCR beta genes was amplified from genomic DNA with a multiplex PCR assay. The Illumina HiSeq System was used to sequence the amplified TCR beta libraries as 87-base-pair reads. Under the source paper's analysis protocol: In a later analysis, tens of millions of unique TCR beta chains were counted across the roughly 610 repertoires, and approximately 11 million of these chains were shared by at least two donors. To remove PCR and sequencing errors, raw reads were error-corrected and collapsed into unique sequences using a nearest-neighbor algorithm that merged closely related sequences. CDR3 sequences were aligned to IMGT reference sequences to assign V, D and J gene segments. Each retained sequence needed at least a six-nucleotide match to both a V gene segment and a J gene segment. A rearrangement was called productive if the CDR3 had no stop codons and remained in frame with V and J, and every other rearrangement was called non-productive. Following IMGT convention, CDR3 was defined as the stretch from the second conserved V-encoded cysteine up to the conserved J-encoded phenylalanine. Sequences without an unambiguous match to a single V gene segment were excluded from the earlier analysis of approximately 560 of the donors. An earlier analysis of 450 to 650 of the donors called V segments functional above 56.7% productive rearrangements and segregating when the between-donor standard deviation exceeded 5%. A statistical classification framework was built to diagnose cytomegalovirus status from the catalog of TCR beta chain sequences. In a later analysis, TCR nucleotide sequences were compared against IMGT/GENE-DB human TR gene sequences so that V and J genes could be assigned. A later analysis assigned CDR3 sequences and most-parsimonious VDJ recombination scenarios with the TCRdist pipeline. In a later analysis, each TCR beta chain was defined by its CDR3 amino acid sequence together with its V-gene family, and reads without a unique V-gene family were excluded. In a later analysis, 500 to 650 highly shared, low-generation-probability nucleotide sequences were removed to address suspected cross-contamination and a sequencing artifact. A later analysis calculated a clonal expansion index for each public chain from normalized within-repertoire ranks of inferred template counts. In a later analysis, generation probabilities were computed using a VDJ recombination model fitted to out-of-frame rearrangements, and the results were checked against IGoR. A later analysis scored TCR-TCR, TCR-HLA and TCR-CMV co-occurrence with hypergeometric tests, applying a repertoire-size bias correction to TCR pairs. False discovery rates were estimated in a later analysis by permuting HLA or CMV assignments 20 times. In a later analysis, co-occurring TCRs were grouped with DBSCAN, and TCRdist sequence similarity was added when clustering was performed within HLA-allele-positive subsets. Repertoires with fewer than 30,000 or more than 120,000 public chains were left out of co-occurrence clustering, as were five repertoires with anomalous nucleotide sharing. TCRdb stores this immuneACCESS table with in-frame sequences only. Part of the clones is absent; in the studies checked, under half of the shortfall reflects unresolved V genes, and no reason is known for the rest. V, J and clone size are taken as reported in that table, and D and trimming were inferred from the DNA itself. The table for this sample shows tens of thousands of clones. The ten largest account for around 5% of the sample.

In total, 500 to 700 healthy bone marrow donors made up the cohort. Cohort members were all nominally healthy when sampled, although unrecorded immune exposures were likely present. The donor tested CMV seropositive, placing the donor among the 289 seropositive members of the cohort. Each donor provided a peripheral blood sample, and peripheral blood mononuclear cells were used for TCR beta sequencing. Genomic DNA was extracted from the blood cell samples with the Qiagen DNeasy Blood Extraction Kit. In the case of this clone: This clone's antigen is unknown.

The CDR3 contains 15 residues, cysteine and phenylalanine counted. Only the CDR3 portion is preserved as DNA: 45 bases, with reading frame beginning at the first base. CDR1 is given as MNHNS and CDR2 as SASEGT, both from the germline V gene. V and J are truncated by 5 bases and 4 bases respectively, leaving an intervening sequence of 18 bases. The rearranged segments are TRBV6-1 and TRBJ2-7, with TRBD1 perhaps the D gene, on 6 matching bases. The TCR originated in a man under 40 in good health and CMV-seropositive. Sequencing input: PBMCs. The DNA sequence is as follows: TGTGCCAGCAGTTTCAGTCAGGGGATGCTGTACGAGCAGTACTTC. It codes for CASSFSQGMLYEQYF.